Sequencing of this TCR beta chain was carried out in a study of Graves' ophthalmopathy and Graves' hyperthyroidism. Overall study context: No treatment had been given when peripheral blood was collected at initial diagnosis. Study-wide points: Both an approximately 70% sensitivity and a roughly 72% specificity characterized the model's predictions of ophthalmopathy progression. Most expanded thyroid clonotypes above 0.001 frequency also appeared in blood.

The CDR3 is made up of 12 amino acids. CDR1 and CDR2 from the germline V gene are SGHDT and YYEEEE. V dropped 3 bases and J dropped 2 bases, with 5 bases sitting between them. The diagnosis combined clinical symptoms, thyroxine, TRAb, thyroid ultrasound and orbital computed tomography scans. This clonotype was counted at least ten times. Its antigen is unidentified. RNA served as the template for amplifying TCR beta CDR3 regions. A first-round RT-PCR used HTBI primers, followed by a second-round multiplex PCR. MiXCR, applied by TCRdb to the multiplex PCR reads, yields one record per CDR3 protein. The table lists about half a million distinct CDR3 sequences, about an eighth of them singletons.

This receptor was obtained from a woman in her 30s with Graves' ophthalmopathy. V usage is TRBV5-6 and J usage is TRBJ1-2; D gene uncertain. Material: blood. CDR3: CASSSLNYGYTF. The CDR3 DNA reads TGTGCCAGCAGCTCGTTAAACTATGGCTACACCTTC.